A single sample gave rise to the 9 T cell receptor beta chains below, sequenced in a study of identical twins. TCRdb re-derived calls from the 5' RACE reads in MiXCR, one entry per CDR3 protein. This table holds about 690,000 distinct CDR3 sequences, approximately 6.1% found once. Sequenced sample: naive T cells sorted from blood. These receptors originate from a man between 18 and 35 years old in good health.

This clonotype appeared a few times. V gene TRBV6-1 combines with J gene TRBJ1-1; 8 positions match TRBD1. The CDR3 runs 13 residues. V was pared by 4 bases and J by 4 bases, with 2 bases of the junction left unmatched. Germline lookup yields CDR1 MNHNS and CDR2 SASEGT. Written as DNA, the CDR3 is TGTGCCAGCAGTGGCAGGGGGCTCACTGAAGCTTTCTTT. It encodes CASSGRGLTEAFF.

This clonotype was seen repeatedly, ten times or more. J is TRBJ2-7 and V is TRBV18; 9 nucleotides match TRBD1. Per germline, CDR1 KGHSH and CDR2 LQKENI. With V trimmed by 4 bases and J by 3 bases, 4 bases remained unmatched. The CDR3 contains 14 residues. For the CDR3, the DNA is TGTGCCAGCTCACTCCGGGACAGGGTCTACGAGCAGTACTTC. Its protein is CASSLRDRVYEQYF.

This clonotype was detected a few times. V and J are TRBV4-1 and TRBJ2-7; unclear D gene. Germline CDR1 is MGHRA and CDR2 is YSYEKL. The V and J ends lost 0 bases and 6 bases respectively, with 9 bases between them. The CDR3 consists of 13 residues. CDR3 sequence: CASSQEWQAEQYV. The CDR3 DNA sequence: TGCGCCAGCAGCCAAGAATGGCAGGCCGAGCAGTACGTC.

This clonotype was recorded at least ten times. The chain carries TRBV6-5 and TRBJ1-6; TRBD1 agrees at 8 bases. The CDR3 consists of 15 residues. The V gene's germline CDR1 is MNHEY and CDR2 SVGAGI. Trimming removed 0 bases from V and 9 bases from J; junction bases left unmatched: 4. CDR3 DNA sequence: TGTGCCAGCAGTTACTCCTCAGGGGGCGCTTCACCCCTCCACTTT. Protein product: CASSYSSGGASPLHF.

This clonotype was seen a handful of times. V is TRBV20-1 and J is TRBJ2-6, with 8 bases aligning to TRBD1. CDR1 is DFQATT, CDR2 SNEGSKA, per germline (reference sequence). The J segment lost 17 bases and the V segment lost 7 bases, leaving 13 bases of the junction unmatched. The CDR3 sequence is 12 residues long. CDR3 loop: CSVRDRGLGVTF. The DNA of the CDR3 is TGCAGTGTCCGAGACAGGGGATTAGGCGTGACTTTC.

CDR3 protein: CASSQEVESSYEQYV. In DNA form, the CDR3 reads TGCGCCAGCAGCCAAGAAGTAGAAAGCTCCTACGAGCAGTACGTC. The V and J genes are TRBV4-1 and TRBJ2-7; D ambiguous. The germline V gene has CDR1 MGHRA and CDR2 YSYEKL. The length of the CDR3 is 15 residues. V shed 0 bases and J shed 0 bases, with 9 bases lying between them.

This clonotype was detected many times. This sequence joins TRBV24-1 and TRBJ2-7; weak D call: TRBD2 (5 bases). The V gene lost 3 bases and the J gene lost 1 base, with 6 bases spanning the gap. The germline V gene encodes CDR1 KGHDR and CDR2 SFDVKD. The CDR3 runs to 13 residues. CDR3 DNA: TGTGCCACCAGTGATGGACTTTCCTACGAGCAGTACTTC. The encoded protein is CATSDGLSYEQYF.

This clonotype has a count of ten or more. The CDR3 region is CASSFLDNEQFF. As DNA, the CDR3 is TGTGCCAGCAGTTTCTTAGACAATGAGCAGTTCTTC. The chain recombines TRBV27 with TRBJ2-1; D uncertain. The CDR3 has 12 residues. Trimming removed 3 bases at V and 5 bases at J, with 5 bases between. Germline CDR1 is MNHEY and CDR2 is SMNVEV (reference sequence).

Ten or more counts support this clonotype. The chain combines TRBV10-2 with TRBJ2-1, with 13 bases lining up with TRBD2. CDR3 size: 13 residues. The V gene's germline CDR1 is WSHSY and CDR2 SAAADI. The trim removed 8 bases at V and 9 bases at J, leaving 4 bases unmatched. For the CDR3, the DNA is TGCGCCAGCGGACTAGCGGGAGATGTTGAGCAGTTCTTC. Amino acids: CASGLAGDVEQFF.